The entry below gives a single T cell receptor (beta chain) sequence along with its context. Its antigen is unknown. The CDR3 covers 16 residues. Per germline, CDR1 LGHDT and CDR2 YNNKEL (reference sequence). V gave up 1 base and J gave up 2 bases, with 15 bases separating them. Produced via immunoSEQ multiplex PCR; TCRdb's table is partial and in-frame only. The data contain 90,000 to 120,000 clones, roughly nine tenths of them singletons. The source of the sample is a study of T cell responses to AZD1222 COVID-19 vaccine. Findings of the study overall: Just five to seven people given AZD1222 tested seropositive at baseline. Targeting of unmutated variant regions was reportedly seen in nearly half of spike-specific TCRs.

The J gene is TRBJ2-7, the V gene TRBV3-1 (or the pseudogene TRBV3-2), with a tentative D call TRBD2 (7 bases). Sample: peripheral blood, taken 28 days after the second AZD1222 dose. This TCR was recovered from an adult who received the AZD1222 COVID-19 vaccine. CDR3 protein: CASSQGVAGAPYEQYF. The CDR3 region has the DNA TGTGCCAGCAGCCAAGGAGTCGCGGGGGCCCCCTACGAGCAGTACTTC.